The 12 T cell receptor beta chains in this list originate from one sample, sequenced in a study of T cells after yellow fever vaccination. MiXCR was run by TCRdb on the 5' RACE reads, yielding one entry per CDR3 protein. The sample holds about 400,000 distinct CDR3 sequences, approximately 5.7% seen once. The sequences come from PBMCs, collected 5 days after the yellow fever booster vaccination. The origin of the receptors is a man younger than 40 who received the YFV17D yellow fever vaccine.

The chain couples TRBV20-1 to TRBJ2-1, with TRBD1 as a possible D gene (5 bases). Germline CDR1 reads DFQATT; CDR2 reads SNEGSKA (reference sequence). This CDR3 has 13 amino acids. V lost 6 bases and J lost 5, with 14 bases in between. CDR3: CSAIPTRDNEQFF. DNA of the CDR3: TGCAGTGCCATACCCACCAGGGACAATGAGCAGTTCTTC.

On this clonotype: A much more abundant neighbour one base away suggests this may be a read error. The chain's CDR3 is CKLKRDSYEQYF. In DNA form, the CDR3 reads TGCAAGCTTAAGCGCGACTCCTACGAGCAGTACTTC. This chain links TRBV20-1 with TRBJ2-7; no clear D gene. The CDR3 is 12 residues long. Per germline, CDR1 DFQATT and CDR2 SNEGSKA (reference sequence).

This clonotype has ten or more counts. The chain carries TRBV10-2 and TRBJ2-7, with unresolved D. V shed 6 bases and J shed 0 bases, with 12 bases lying between them. There are 14 residues in the CDR3. Germline CDR1 and CDR2: WSHSY and SAAADI. CDR3 in amino acids: CASRALQHSYEQYF. The DNA for the CDR3 is TGCGCCAGCAGGGCCCTTCAGCACTCCTACGAGCAGTACTTC.

Only a few counts were recorded for this clonotype. The chain is built from TRBV2 and TRBJ2-5; the D is unclear. Trimming removed 7 bases from V and 6 bases from J, with 6 bases in between. CDR3 length: 10 amino acids. Per the germline V gene, CDR1 is SNHLY and CDR2 is FYNNEI. The CDR3 is CASTEQTQYF. CDR3 DNA sequence: TGTGCCAGCACGGAGCAGACCCAGTACTTC. Full variable domain (missing parts from reference TRBV2 and TRBJ2-5): EPEVTQTPSHQVTQMGQEVILRCVPISNHLYFYWYRQILGQKVEFLVSFYNNEISEKSEIFDDQFSVERPDGSNFTLKIRSTKLEDSAMYFCASTEQTQYFGPGTRLLVL.

The chain uses TRBV6-5 and TRBJ2-1; 7 bases align to TRBD2. The CDR3 totals 14 residues. J was trimmed by 8 bases and V by 2 bases; bases with no gene match: 6. Germline CDR1 and CDR2: MNHEY and SVGAGI. The CDR3 reads CASSYGGSNYEQFF. In DNA form, the CDR3 reads TGTGCCAGCAGTTACGGCGGGAGTAACTATGAGCAGTTCTTC.

This clonotype was detected ten times or more. V and J are TRBV7-6 and TRBJ2-1; D is tentatively TRBD1 or TRBD2 (5 bases each). The V gene lost 0 bases and the J gene lost 9 bases, with 15 bases spanning the gap. Looked up from germline, CDR1 is SGHVS and CDR2 is FNYEAQ. This CDR3 is 15 amino acids long. The chain's CDR3 is CASSLARDPAVEQFF. CDR3 bases: TGTGCCAGCAGCTTAGCCCGGGACCCAGCGGTTGAGCAGTTCTTC.

This clonotype was recorded at least ten times. The chain combines TRBV24-1 with TRBJ2-1; the D call may be TRBD1 or TRBD2 (5 bases each). The CDR3 sequence is 16 residues long. The germline V and J ends were trimmed by 4 bases and 5 bases, with 17 bases remaining between them. Germline lookup yields CDR1 KGHDR and CDR2 SFDVKD. For the CDR3, the DNA is TGTGCCACCAGTGAGTCGGGGCCCGCAGGTAACAATGAGCAGTTCTTC. It codes for CATSESGPAGNNEQFF.

The chain uses TRBV9 and TRBJ2-7, with D perhaps TRBD1 or TRBD2 (6 bases each). Trimming cost V 0 bases and J 3 bases, with 16 bases left between them. Germline CDR1 and CDR2: SGDLS and YYNGEE. CDR3 length equals 16 residues. CDR3 loop: CASSVAAGGAGYEQYF. The CDR3 nucleotides read TGTGCCAGCAGCGTAGCCGCCGGGGGCGCGGGCTACGAGCAGTACTTC.

This clonotype was recorded a few times. This chain joins TRBV7-2 and TRBJ2-7; 11 bases fit TRBD2. Looked up from germline, CDR1 is SGHTA and CDR2 is FQGNSA. This CDR3 region has 16 residues. The trim removed 1 base at V and 2 bases at J, leaving 4 bases unmatched. The CDR3 is CASSLGPTSGTYEQYF. For the CDR3, the DNA is TGTGCCAGCAGCTTAGGTCCGACTAGCGGGACCTACGAGCAGTACTTC. Filled out from reference TRBV7-2 and TRBJ2-7, the complete variable domain reads GAGVSQSPSNKVTEKGKDVELRCDPISGHTALYWYRQSLGQGLEFLIYFQGNSAPDKSGLPSDRFSAERTGGSVSTLTIQRTQQEDSAVYLCASSLGPTSGTYEQYFGPGTRLTVT.

This clonotype was detected many times. J is TRBJ2-7 and V is TRBV3-1; TRBD2 is a possible D gene (5 bases). The CDR3 has 14 amino acids. V was clipped by 0 bases and J by 6 bases, with 12 bases between them. Germline V lookup: CDR1 LGHDT, CDR2 YNNKEL (reference sequence). For the CDR3, the DNA is TGTGCCAGCAGCCAAGAGGCTGGGGAGATCGAGCAGTACTTC. Its protein is CASSQEAGEIEQYF.

In its sample, this clonotype was seen a few times. In DNA, the CDR3 is TGTGCCAGCAGTCCCAGGGGCCATAAAACCCAGGATACGCAGTATTTT. Translating gives CASSPRGHKTQDTQYF. The chain combines TRBV2 with TRBJ2-3, with D maybe TRBD1 (6 bases). The CDR3 sequence is 16 residues long. Germline values: CDR1 SNHLY, CDR2 FYNNEI. V was clipped by 5 bases and J by 6 bases, with 21 bases between them.

Ten or more counts support this clonotype. The rearrangement uses TRBV10-3 and TRBJ2-2; no clear D gene. The CDR3 runs to 12 residues. Trimming cost V 7 bases and J 6 bases, with 9 bases left between them. Germline CDR1 ENHRY, CDR2 SYGVKD. CDR3 sequence reads: CAITPGAGELFF. CDR3 DNA: TGTGCCATCACCCCCGGAGCCGGGGAGCTGTTTTTT.